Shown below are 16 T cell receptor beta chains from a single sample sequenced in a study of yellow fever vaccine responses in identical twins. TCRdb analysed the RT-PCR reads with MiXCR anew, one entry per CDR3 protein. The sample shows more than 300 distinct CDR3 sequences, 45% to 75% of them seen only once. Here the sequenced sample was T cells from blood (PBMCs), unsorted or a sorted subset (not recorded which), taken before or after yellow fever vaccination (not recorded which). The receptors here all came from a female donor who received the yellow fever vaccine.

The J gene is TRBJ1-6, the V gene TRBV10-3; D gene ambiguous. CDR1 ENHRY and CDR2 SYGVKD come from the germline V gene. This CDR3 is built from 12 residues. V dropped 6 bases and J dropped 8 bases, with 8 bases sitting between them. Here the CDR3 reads CAISTSDSPLHF. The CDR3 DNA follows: TGTGCCATCAGCACGAGCGATTCACCCCTCCACTTT.

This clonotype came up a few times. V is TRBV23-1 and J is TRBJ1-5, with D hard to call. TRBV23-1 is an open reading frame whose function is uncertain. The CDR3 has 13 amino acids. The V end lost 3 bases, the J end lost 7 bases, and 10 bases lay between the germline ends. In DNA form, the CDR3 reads TGCGCCAGCAGTCAGGGTTGCCGGCAGCCCCAGCATTTT. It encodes CASSQGCRQPQHF.

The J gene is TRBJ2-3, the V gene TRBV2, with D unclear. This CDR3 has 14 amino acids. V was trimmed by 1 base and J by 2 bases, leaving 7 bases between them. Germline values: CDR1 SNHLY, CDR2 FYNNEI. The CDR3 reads CASSEGLYTDTQYF. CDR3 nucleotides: TGTGCCAGCAGTGAAGGACTCTACACAGATACGCAGTATTTT.

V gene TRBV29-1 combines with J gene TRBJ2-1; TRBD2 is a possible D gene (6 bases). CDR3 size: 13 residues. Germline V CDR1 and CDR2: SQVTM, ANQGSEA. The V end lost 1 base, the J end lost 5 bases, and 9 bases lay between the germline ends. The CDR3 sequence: CSVEGTTHNEQFF. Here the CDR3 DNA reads TGCAGCGTTGAAGGGACTACCCACAATGAGCAGTTCTTC.

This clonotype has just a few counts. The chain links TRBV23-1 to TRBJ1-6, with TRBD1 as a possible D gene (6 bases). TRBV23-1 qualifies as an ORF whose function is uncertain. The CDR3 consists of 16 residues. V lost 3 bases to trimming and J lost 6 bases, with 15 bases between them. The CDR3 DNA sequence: TGCGCCAGCAGTCACCCGGTGGGGGCGCGTAATTCACCCCTCCACTTT. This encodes CASSHPVGARNSPLHF.

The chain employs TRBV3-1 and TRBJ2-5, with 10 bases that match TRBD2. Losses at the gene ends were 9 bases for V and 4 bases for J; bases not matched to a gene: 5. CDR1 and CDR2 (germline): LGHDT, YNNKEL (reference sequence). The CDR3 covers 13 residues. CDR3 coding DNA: TGTGCCAGTAGCGGGGGGCCCCCAGAGACCCAGTACTTC. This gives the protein CASSGGPPETQYF.

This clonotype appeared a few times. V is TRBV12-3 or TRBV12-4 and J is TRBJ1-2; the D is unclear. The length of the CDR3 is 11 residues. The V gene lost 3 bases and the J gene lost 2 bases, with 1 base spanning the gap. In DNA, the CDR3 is TGTGCCAGCAGTTTCAACTATGGCTACACCTTC. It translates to CASSFNYGYTF.

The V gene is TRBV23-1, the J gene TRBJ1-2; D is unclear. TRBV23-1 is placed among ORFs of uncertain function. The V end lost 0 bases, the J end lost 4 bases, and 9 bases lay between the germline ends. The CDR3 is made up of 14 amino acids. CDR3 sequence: CASSQSCQTYGYTF. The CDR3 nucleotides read TGCGCCAGCAGTCAATCTTGTCAGACCTATGGCTACACCTTC.

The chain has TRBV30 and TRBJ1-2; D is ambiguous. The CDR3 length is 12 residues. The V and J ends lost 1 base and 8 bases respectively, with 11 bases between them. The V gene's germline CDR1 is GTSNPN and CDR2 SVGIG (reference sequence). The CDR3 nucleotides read TGTGCCTGGAGTGACCTTGGCCACGGCTACACCTTC. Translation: CAWSDLGHGYTF.

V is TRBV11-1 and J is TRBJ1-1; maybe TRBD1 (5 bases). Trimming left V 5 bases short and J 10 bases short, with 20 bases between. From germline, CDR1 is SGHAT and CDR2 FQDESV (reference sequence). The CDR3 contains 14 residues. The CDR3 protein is CASSAGAGLVGAFF. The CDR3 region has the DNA TGTGCCAGCAGCGCCGGGGCCGGGCTTGTAGGAGCTTTCTTT.

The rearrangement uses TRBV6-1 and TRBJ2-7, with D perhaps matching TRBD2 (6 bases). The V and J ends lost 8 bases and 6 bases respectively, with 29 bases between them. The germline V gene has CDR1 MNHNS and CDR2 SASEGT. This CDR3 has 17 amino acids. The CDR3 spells CASGLGGGNRGRGEQYF. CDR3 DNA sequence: TGTGCCAGCGGCCTGGGCGGCGGGAATCGGGGTAGGGGCGAGCAGTACTTC.

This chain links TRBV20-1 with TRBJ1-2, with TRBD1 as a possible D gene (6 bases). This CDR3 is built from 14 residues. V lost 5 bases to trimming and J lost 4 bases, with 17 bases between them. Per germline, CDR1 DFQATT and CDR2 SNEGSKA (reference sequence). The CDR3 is CSASSQGSGYGYTF. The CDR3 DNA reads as TGCAGTGCTTCATCACAGGGCTCGGGCTATGGCTACACCTTC.

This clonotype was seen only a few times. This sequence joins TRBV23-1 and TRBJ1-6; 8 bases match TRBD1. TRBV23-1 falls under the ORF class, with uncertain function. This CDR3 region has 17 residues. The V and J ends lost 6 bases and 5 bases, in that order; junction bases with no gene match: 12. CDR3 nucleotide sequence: TGCGCCAGCAGCCAAAAGTCAGGGGGCGGCCATAATTCACCCCTCCACTTT. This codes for CASSQKSGGGHNSPLHF.

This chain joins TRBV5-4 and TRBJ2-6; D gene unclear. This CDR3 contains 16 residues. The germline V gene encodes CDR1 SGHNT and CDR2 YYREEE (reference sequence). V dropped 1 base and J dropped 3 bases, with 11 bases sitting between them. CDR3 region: CASSLSWAGGANVLTF. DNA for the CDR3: TGTGCCAGCAGCTTGTCGTGGGCCGGTGGGGCCAACGTCCTGACTTTC.

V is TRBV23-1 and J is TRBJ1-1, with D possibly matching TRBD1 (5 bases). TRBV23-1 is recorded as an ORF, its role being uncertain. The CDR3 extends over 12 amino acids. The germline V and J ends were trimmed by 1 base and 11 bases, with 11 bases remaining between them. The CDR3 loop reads CASSQFSRAAFF. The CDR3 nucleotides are TGCGCCAGCAGTCAATTCTCCAGGGCGGCTTTCTTT.

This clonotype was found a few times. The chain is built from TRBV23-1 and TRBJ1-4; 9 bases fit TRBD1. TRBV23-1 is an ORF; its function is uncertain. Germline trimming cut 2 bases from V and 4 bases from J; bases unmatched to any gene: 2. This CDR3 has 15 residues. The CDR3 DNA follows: TGCGCCAGCAGTCAACGGGGACAGGGTAATGAAAAACTGTTTTTT. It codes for CASSQRGQGNEKLFF.